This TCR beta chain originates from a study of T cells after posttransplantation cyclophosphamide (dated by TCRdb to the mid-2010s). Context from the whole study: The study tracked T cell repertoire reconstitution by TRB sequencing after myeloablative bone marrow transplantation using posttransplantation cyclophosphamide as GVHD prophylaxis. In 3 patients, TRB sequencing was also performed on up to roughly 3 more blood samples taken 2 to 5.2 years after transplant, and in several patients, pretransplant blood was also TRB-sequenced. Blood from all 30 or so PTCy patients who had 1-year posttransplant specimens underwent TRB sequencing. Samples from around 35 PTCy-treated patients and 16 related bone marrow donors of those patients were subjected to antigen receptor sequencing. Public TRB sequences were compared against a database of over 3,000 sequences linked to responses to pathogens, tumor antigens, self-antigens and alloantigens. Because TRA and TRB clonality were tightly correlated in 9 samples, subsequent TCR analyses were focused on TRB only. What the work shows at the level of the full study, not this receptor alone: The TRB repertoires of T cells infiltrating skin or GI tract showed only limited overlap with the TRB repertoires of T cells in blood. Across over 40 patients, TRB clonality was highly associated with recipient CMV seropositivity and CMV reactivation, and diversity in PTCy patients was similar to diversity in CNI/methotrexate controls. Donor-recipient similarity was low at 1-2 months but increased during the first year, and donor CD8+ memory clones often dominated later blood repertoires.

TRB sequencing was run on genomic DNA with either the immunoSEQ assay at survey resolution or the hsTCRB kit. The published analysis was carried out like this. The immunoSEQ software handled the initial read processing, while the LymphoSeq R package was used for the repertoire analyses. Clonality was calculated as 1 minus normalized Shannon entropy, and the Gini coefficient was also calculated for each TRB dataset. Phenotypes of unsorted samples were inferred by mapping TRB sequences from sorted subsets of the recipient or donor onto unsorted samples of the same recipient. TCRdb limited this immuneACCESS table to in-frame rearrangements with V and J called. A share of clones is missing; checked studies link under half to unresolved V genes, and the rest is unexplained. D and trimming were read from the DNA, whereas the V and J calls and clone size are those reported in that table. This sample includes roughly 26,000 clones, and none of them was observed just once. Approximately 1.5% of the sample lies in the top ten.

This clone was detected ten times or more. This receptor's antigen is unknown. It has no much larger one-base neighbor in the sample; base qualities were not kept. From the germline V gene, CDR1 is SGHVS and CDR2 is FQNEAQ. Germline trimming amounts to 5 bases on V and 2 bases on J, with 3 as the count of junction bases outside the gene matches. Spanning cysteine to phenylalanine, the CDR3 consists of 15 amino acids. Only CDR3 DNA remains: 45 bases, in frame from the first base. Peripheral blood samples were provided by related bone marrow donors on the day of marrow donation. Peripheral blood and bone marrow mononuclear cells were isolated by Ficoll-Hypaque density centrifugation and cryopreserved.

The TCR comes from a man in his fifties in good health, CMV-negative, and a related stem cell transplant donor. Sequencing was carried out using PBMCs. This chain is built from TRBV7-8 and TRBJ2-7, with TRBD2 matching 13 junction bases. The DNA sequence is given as TGTGCCAGCAGCCCGGGGACTAGCGGGACCTACGAGCAGTACTTC. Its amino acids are CASSPGTSGTYEQYF.